These 8 T cell receptor beta chains were all obtained from the same sample, sequenced in a study of blood T cell repertoires in COVID-19 (dated by TCRdb to about 2020). Library preparation employed the immunoSEQ multiplex PCR assay. In its TCRdb copy, this immuneACCESS table keeps in-frame sequences only and misses some clones. Where compared with another copy, unresolved V genes explain less than half of these, and the others have no known cause. In all, the sample holds 250,000 or so clones, and 90% of those were seen once. Of the sample, around 0.85% falls within the top ten clones. What was sequenced was PBMCs or T cells enriched from blood (not recorded which). All receptors derive from a man aged 45-60 years who had been exposed to COVID-19.

This clone came up once. The J gene is TRBJ1-3, the V gene TRBV28; tentative D call: TRBD1 (5 bases). The CDR3 is 15 amino acids. Germline V gene data show CDR1 as MDHEN and CDR2 as SYDVKM. Trimming left V 4 bases short and J 0 bases short, with 10 bases between. Here the CDR3 reads CASSSPDSSGNTIYF. CDR3 bases: TGTGCCAGCAGTTCACCCGACAGCTCTGGAAACACCATATATTTT.

The genes are TRBV29-1 and TRBJ2-3, with TRBD2 matching 13 bases. CDR1 is SQVTM and CDR2 is ANQGSEA in the germline V gene. This CDR3 is built from 14 residues. The J segment lost 4 bases and the V segment lost 7 bases, leaving 5 bases of the junction unmatched. DNA for the CDR3: TGCAGCGCCAGACTAGCGGGAGGACCAGATACGCAGTATTTT. This gives the protein CSARLAGGPDTQYF.

In DNA form, the CDR3 reads TGTGCCAGCAGTCCCTTTTTTCAGGTCGGGAGGGAGAGCTCCTACAATGAGCAGTTCTTC. Protein product: CASSPFFQVGRESSYNEQFF. V is TRBV28 and J is TRBJ2-1; 8 bases fit TRBD2. The trim removed 5 bases at V and 0 bases at J, leaving 18 bases unmatched. CDR3 length equals 20 residues. The germline gives CDR1 MDHEN, CDR2 SYDVKM.

This clone was counted once. The chain is built from TRBV13 and TRBJ2-1, with D tentatively TRBD1 (6 bases). V lost 3 bases, J lost 6 bases, and 15 bases lay in between. There are 15 residues in the CDR3. Germline V gene data show CDR1 as PRHDT and CDR2 as FYEKMQ (reference sequence). CDR3 loop: CASSFRQEQINEQFF. DNA of the CDR3: TGTGCCAGCAGCTTCCGACAGGAGCAAATCAATGAGCAGTTCTTC.

The chain couples TRBV7-9 to TRBJ1-4; D is unclear. There are 14 residues in the CDR3. Deletions cut 3 bases from V and 4 bases from J, with 9 bases between. Germline-derived CDR1 and CDR2 are SEHNR and FQNEAQ (reference sequence). The CDR3: CASSFRQDNEKLFF. The CDR3 DNA sequence: TGTGCCAGCAGCTTCAGGCAGGATAATGAAAAACTGTTTTTT.

The chain links TRBV6-5 to TRBJ2-5; D gene ambiguous. The germline V gene encodes CDR1 MNHEY and CDR2 SVGAGI. The length of the CDR3 is 13 residues. The ends were cut back, 7 bases at V and 4 bases at J, with 13 bases in the middle. CDR3 sequence reads: CASTVQIVETQYF. In DNA form, the CDR3 reads TGTGCCAGCACGGTACAGATCGTAGAGACCCAGTACTTC.

The chain combines TRBV24-1 with TRBJ2-3; 7 nucleotides line up with TRBD1. The CDR3 length is 15 residues. Losses at the gene ends were 4 bases for V and 4 bases for J; bases not matched to a gene: 7. Germline V gives CDR1 KGHDR, CDR2 SFDVKD. The CDR3 loop reads CATSDHRQGSDTQYF. The DNA of the CDR3 is TGTGCCACCAGTGACCATAGACAGGGTTCAGATACGCAGTATTTT.

This rearrangement joins TRBV7-9 to TRBJ1-1; TRBD1 matches at 10 bases. Germline V gives CDR1 SEHNR, CDR2 FQNEAQ (reference sequence). This CDR3 comprises 12 residues. After removal of 5 bases from V and 8 bases from J, the junction contained 2 bases not matched to a gene. CDR3 region: CASSQGQGEAFF. The CDR3 nucleotides read TGTGCCAGCAGCCAGGGACAGGGGGAAGCTTTCTTT. The whole variable domain, filled in from reference TRBV7-9 and TRBJ1-1, reads DTGVSQNPRHKITKRGQNVTFRCDPISEHNRLYWYRQTLGQGPEFLTYFQNEAQLEKSRLLSDRFSAERPKGSFSTLEIQRTEQGDSAMYLCASSQGQGEAFFGQGTRLTVV.